The present entry profiles one T cell receptor (beta chain) with its context. What it binds is unknown. The record originates from a study of cytomegalovirus exposure and HLA in healthy donors. This CDR3 is 14 amino acids long. Germline CDR1 and CDR2: SNHLY and FYNNEI. Trimming removed 4 bases from V and 2 bases from J, with 10 bases in between. In the PCR, 60 Vbeta and 13 Jbeta primers were used. Source study methods: Later reanalysis found 75 million to 100 million unique TCR beta chains, 10 million to 12 million of them shared. Profiled with immunoSEQ multiplex PCR; TCRdb holds only in-frame clones, not every one. The V and J calls and clone size come from that table; D and trimming were worked out from the DNA. The repertoire consists of about 120,000 clones, with 82% occurring once and the leading ten covering 1.4% to 1.5%. Study-wide findings and caveats: Several of the most significant clusters appeared linked to common viral pathogens, based on a later analysis. The study designated 150 or so TCR beta chains cytomegalovirus-associated. Relative to equally common others, HLA-associated TCR beta chains showed greater clonal expansion in a later analysis.

The receptor's source is a woman between 18 and 30 years old in good health and CMV-seronegative. V usage is TRBV2 and J usage is TRBJ2-3; D may be TRBD1 (5 bases). The sequenced sample consisted of PBMCs. The CDR3 spells CASSGGSLTDTQYF. The DNA for the CDR3 is TGTGCCAGCAGTGGGGGCAGCCTCACAGATACGCAGTATTTT.